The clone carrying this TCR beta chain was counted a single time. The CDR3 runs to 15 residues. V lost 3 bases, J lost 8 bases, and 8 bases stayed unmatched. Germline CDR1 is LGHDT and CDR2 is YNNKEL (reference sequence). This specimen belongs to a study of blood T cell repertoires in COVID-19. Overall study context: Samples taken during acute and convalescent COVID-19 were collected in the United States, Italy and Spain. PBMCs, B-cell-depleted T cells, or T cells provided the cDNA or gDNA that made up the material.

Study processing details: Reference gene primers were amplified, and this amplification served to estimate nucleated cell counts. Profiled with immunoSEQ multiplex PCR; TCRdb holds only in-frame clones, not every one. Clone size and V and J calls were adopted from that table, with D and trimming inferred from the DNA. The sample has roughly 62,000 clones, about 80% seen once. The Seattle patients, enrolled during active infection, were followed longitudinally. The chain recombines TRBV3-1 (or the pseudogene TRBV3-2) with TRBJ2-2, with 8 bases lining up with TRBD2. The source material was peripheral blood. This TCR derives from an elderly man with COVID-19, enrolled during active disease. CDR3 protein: CASSQAPGLGGELFF. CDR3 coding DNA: TGTGCCAGCAGCCAGGCCCCGGGACTAGGGGGGGAGCTGTTTTTT.